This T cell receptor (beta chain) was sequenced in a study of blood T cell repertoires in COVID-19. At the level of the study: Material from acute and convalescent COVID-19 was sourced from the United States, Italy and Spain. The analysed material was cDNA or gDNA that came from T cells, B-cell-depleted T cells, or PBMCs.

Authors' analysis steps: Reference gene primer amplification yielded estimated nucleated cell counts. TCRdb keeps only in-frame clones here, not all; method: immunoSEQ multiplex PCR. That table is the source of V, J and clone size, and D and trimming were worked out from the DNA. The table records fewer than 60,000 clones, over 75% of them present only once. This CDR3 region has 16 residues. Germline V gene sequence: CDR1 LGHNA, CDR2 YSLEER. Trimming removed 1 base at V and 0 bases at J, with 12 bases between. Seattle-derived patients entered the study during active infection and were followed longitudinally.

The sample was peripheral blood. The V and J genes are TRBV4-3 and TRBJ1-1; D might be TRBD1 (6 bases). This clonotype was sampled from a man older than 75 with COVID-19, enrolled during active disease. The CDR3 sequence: CASSQGSGTLNTEAFF. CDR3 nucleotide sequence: TGCGCCAGCAGCCAAGGGAGCGGGACACTGAACACTGAAGCTTTCTTT.